One sample yielded the 28 T cell receptor beta chains listed below, sequenced in a study of blood T cell repertoires in COVID-19. Method: immunoSEQ multiplex PCR; TCRdb's copy keeps in-frame clones and lacks some. The repertoire includes under 70,000 clones, around 85% of them detected once, and 18% sits in the top ten. The sequenced sample was peripheral blood. The source of these receptors is a man in his 60s with acute or convalescent COVID-19.

This clone has only one observation. V is TRBV4-2 and J is TRBJ1-5, with D unclear. CDR3 size: 13 residues. Per the germline V gene, CDR1 is LGHNA and CDR2 is YNFKEQ. Trimming left V 0 bases short and J 4 bases short, with 4 bases between. The CDR3 nucleotides read TGTGCCAGCAGCCAAGATAATAATCAGCCCCAGCATTTT. It is translated as CASSQDNNQPQHF.

The chain is built from TRBV11-2 and TRBJ2-5; D is unclear. Germline V gene lookup returns CDR1 SGHAT and CDR2 FQNNGV. This CDR3 has 15 residues. Between the trimmed V and J ends, which lost 0 bases and 1 base, there was a span of 9 bases. CDR3 sequence (DNA): TGTGCCAGCAGCTTAGACCCCACTCTCCAAGAGACCCAGTACTTC. Translating it yields CASSLDPTLQETQYF. The complete variable domain, with remaining parts taken from reference TRBV11-2 and TRBJ2-5, reads EAGVAQSPRYKIIEKRQSVAFWCNPISGHATLYWYQQILGQGPKLLIQFQNNGVVDDSQLPKDRFSAERLKGVDSTLKIQPAKLEDSAVYLCASSLDPTLQETQYFGPGTRLLVL.

This clone was seen just once. CDR3 loop: CASSSRLPYEQYF. CDR3 sequence (DNA): TGTGCCAGCAGTTCCAGGTTACCCTACGAGCAGTACTTC. The V gene is TRBV6-6, the J gene TRBJ2-7, with D uncertain. The CDR3 extends over 13 amino acids. Germline CDR1 reads MNHNY; CDR2 reads SVGAGI (reference sequence). The V gene lost 4 bases and the J gene lost 2 bases, with 9 bases spanning the gap.

CDR3 sequence (DNA): TGTGCCAGCAGTGGTGGGACAGACCCTAATGAGCAGTTCTTC. Protein product: CASSGGTDPNEQFF. The chain employs TRBV2 and TRBJ2-1; 7 nucleotides match TRBD1. The CDR3 loop spans 14 amino acids. The V gene's germline CDR1 is SNHLY and CDR2 FYNNEI. V gave up 4 bases and J gave up 7 bases; unmatched junction bases: 7.

This clone was detected a few times. The chain recombines TRBV6-6 with TRBJ2-7; TRBD2 matches at 8 bases. In germline, CDR1 is MNHNY, CDR2 SVGAGI (reference sequence). J gave up 2 bases and V 5 bases, and 5 bases lay outside the gene matches. This CDR3 is built from 14 residues. CDR3 amino acids: CASSGSGEAYEQYF. The CDR3 bases are TGTGCCAGCAGTGGTAGCGGGGAAGCCTACGAGCAGTACTTC.

The chain couples TRBV25-1 to TRBJ1-2; 8 bases agree with TRBD1. Germline values: CDR1 MGHDK, CDR2 SYGVNS. There are 14 residues in the CDR3. Germline trimming cut 4 bases from V and 4 bases from J; bases unmatched to any gene: 5. The chain's CDR3 is CASSGQGRGYGYTF. Here the CDR3 DNA reads TGTGCCAGCAGTGGACAGGGGCGAGGCTATGGCTACACCTTC.

The chain combines TRBV7-8 with TRBJ2-3, with 9 bases fitting TRBD2. Germline V gene lookup returns CDR1 SGHVS and CDR2 FQNEAQ. J was trimmed by 1 base and V by 4 bases; bases with no gene match: 3. The CDR3 is 15 residues long. DNA of the CDR3: TGTGCCAGCAGCTATAGCGGGAGCGGCACAGATACGCAGTATTTT. The encoded protein is CASSYSGSGTDTQYF.

The chain recombines TRBV7-9 with TRBJ2-1; 12 bases fit TRBD1. V trimming: 5 bases; J trimming: 8 bases; junction bases outside the gene matches: 10. Germline-derived CDR1 and CDR2 are SEHNR and FQNEAQ (reference sequence). CDR3 length: 16 amino acids. Here the CDR3 DNA reads TGTGCCAGCAGCAAACCTCCGGGACAGGGGGCCCATGAGCAGTTCTTC. Translation: CASSKPPGQGAHEQFF.

The V call is TRBV6-5, the J call TRBJ1-2, with D possibly TRBD1 on 5 matching bases. Germline CDR1 and CDR2: MNHEY and SVGAGI. Trimming cost V 2 bases and J 10 bases, with 14 bases left between them. The CDR3 extends over 13 amino acids. This CDR3 reads CASSYRDGQIYTF. CDR3 sequence (DNA): TGTGCCAGCAGTTACAGGGATGGACAAATCTACACCTTC.

This chain joins TRBV11-2 and TRBJ2-5; 11 nucleotides line up with TRBD1. The CDR3 sequence is 16 residues long. The germline CDR1 and CDR2 sequences are SGHAT and FQNNGV. The trim removed 6 bases at V and 2 bases at J, leaving 8 bases unmatched. CDR3 nucleotide sequence: TGTGCCAGCAGAGAATCCGGGACAGGGGGTCAAGAGACCCAGTACTTC. It specifies CASRESGTGGQETQYF.

The chain carries TRBV19 and TRBJ1-5; the D gene is possibly TRBD1 (5 bases). Germline V CDR1 and CDR2: LNHDA, SQIVND (reference sequence). V was pared by 7 bases and J by 0 bases, with 13 bases between. The CDR3 is 15 amino acids. The CDR3 bases are TGTGCCAGTACCCACCAGGGATCTAGCAATCAGCCCCAGCATTTT. This encodes CASTHQGSSNQPQHF. Using reference TRBV19 and TRBJ1-5 for the parts outside the CDR3, the full variable domain is DGGITQSPKYLFRKEGQNVTLSCEQNLNHDAMYWYRQDPGQGLRLIYYSQIVNDFQKGDIAEGYSVSREKKESFPLTVTSAQKNPTAFYLCASTHQGSSNQPQHFGDGTRLSIL.

The chain employs TRBV11-1 and TRBJ1-1; the D gene is possibly TRBD1 (6 bases). Germline lookup yields CDR1 SGHAT and CDR2 FQDESV (reference sequence). Trimming removed 6 bases at V and 2 bases at J, with 16 bases between. This CDR3 contains 15 residues. The CDR3 is CASRPTGSLNTEAFF. DNA for the CDR3: TGTGCCAGCAGACCAACAGGGAGCCTTAACACTGAAGCTTTCTTT.

Here the CDR3 reads CASSLAGGLGVEQYF. The DNA for the CDR3 is TGTGCCAGCAGCTTGGCCGGGGGGCTGGGGGTCGAGCAGTACTTC. The chain has TRBV5-6 and TRBJ2-7, with D perhaps matching TRBD2 (7 bases). The germline CDR1 and CDR2 sequences are SGHDT and YYEEEE. The CDR3 length is 15 residues. V lost 0 bases and J 6 bases, leaving 16 bases between the germline ends. The full variable domain, its missing parts supplied by reference TRBV5-6 and TRBJ2-7, is DAGVTQSPTHLIKTRGQQVTLRCSPKSGHDTVSWYQQALGQGPQFIFQYYEEEERQRGNFPDRFSGHQFPNYSSELNVNALLLGDSALYLCASSLAGGLGVEQYFGPGTRLTVT.

This sequence joins TRBV6-4 and TRBJ2-3; 8 bases are a match to TRBD2. Germline V gene data show CDR1 as MRHNA and CDR2 as SNTAGT. The CDR3 spans 14 residues. With V trimmed by 5 bases and J by 1 base, 2 bases remained unmatched. CDR3 protein: CASSLSGGTDTQYF. CDR3 DNA: TGTGCCAGCAGTCTTAGCGGGGGCACAGATACGCAGTATTTT.

The rearrangement uses TRBV6-2 or TRBV6-3 and TRBJ1-5; 7 positions match TRBD1. The CDR3 sequence is 17 residues long. From germline, CDR1 is MNHEY and CDR2 SVGEGT. Unmatched junction bases numbered 11, after V lost 6 bases and J lost 0 bases. In DNA, the CDR3 is TGTGCCAGCAGCCCTCGGGGGGGACAGAATAGCAATCAGCCCCAGCATTTT. Its translation: CASSPRGGQNSNQPQHF.

The chain is built from TRBV24-1 and TRBJ2-7; D is perhaps TRBD1 (6 bases). Germline values: CDR1 KGHDR, CDR2 SFDVKD. The CDR3 totals 14 residues. V was shortened by 5 bases and J by 0 bases, with 10 bases between the two germline ends. DNA for the CDR3: TGTGCCACCAGTGGCGGACAGTTCTCCTACGAGCAGTACTTC. Translating gives CATSGGQFSYEQYF.

The chain uses TRBV6-2 or TRBV6-3 and TRBJ1-2, with D uncertain. The CDR3 sequence is 12 residues long. Per the germline V gene, CDR1 is MNHEY and CDR2 is SVGEGT. V dropped 4 bases and J dropped 5 bases, with 8 bases sitting between them. The CDR3 region is CASSFRVYGYTF. The CDR3 coding sequence is TGTGCCAGCAGTTTTCGGGTTTATGGCTACACCTTC.

CDR3 nucleotides: TGTGCCAGTAAGATCGCAGGACAGGCTCTCCAGCCCCAGCATTTT. This translates into CASKIAGQALQPQHF. The V call is TRBV19, the J call TRBJ1-5, with 7 nucleotides matching TRBD1. The CDR3 totals 15 residues. Trimming at V came to 7 bases and at J to 7 bases, leaving 13 bases not matched to a gene. CDR1 LNHDA and CDR2 SQIVND come from the germline V gene (reference sequence).

This chain joins TRBV6-6 and TRBJ2-7; the match to TRBD2 covers 9 bases. J lost 6 bases, V lost 0 bases, and 9 bases had no gene match. Germline V gene data show CDR1 as MNHNY and CDR2 as SVGAGI (reference sequence). The length of the CDR3 is 16 residues. In DNA, the CDR3 is TGTGCCAGCAGTTACTCGAGGGCGGGAGGGCCTGTCGAGCAGTACTTC. Translating it yields CASSYSRAGGPVEQYF.

The J gene is TRBJ2-1, the V gene TRBV5-1; 11 bases agree with TRBD2. The ends lost 0 bases at V and 6 bases at J; junction bases unmatched: 2. The CDR3 has 15 amino acids. Germline CDR1 and CDR2: SGHRS and YFSETQ. Written as DNA, the CDR3 is TGCGCCAGCAGCTTGGGACTAGCGGGATTCAATGAGCAGTTCTTC. Amino acid sequence: CASSLGLAGFNEQFF.

This clone was detected only a few times. V is TRBV5-8 and J is TRBJ2-4; the D gene is possibly TRBD1 (6 bases). Germline values: CDR1 SGHTS, CDR2 YDEGEE. Trimming removed 5 bases at V and 11 bases at J, with 11 bases between. CDR3 size: 11 residues. The DNA for the CDR3 is TGTGCCAGCAGTACCAGGACAGTTCAGTACTTC. This translates into CASSTRTVQYF.

Worth noting for this clone: One junction end does not reproduce the germline sequence, and a read error may be involved. V gene TRBV7-7 combines with J gene TRBJ2-6; possibly TRBD1 for D (5 bases). CDR1 and CDR2 (germline): SSHAT, FNYEAQ (reference sequence). The CDR3 loop spans 13 amino acids. The CDR3 loop is CASRAPGANVLTF. The CDR3 DNA reads as TGTGCTAGCAGGGCCCCTGGGGCCAACGTCCTGACTTTC. The whole variable domain, remainder taken from reference TRBV7-7 and TRBJ2-6, is GAGVSQSPRYKVTKRGQDVTLRCDPISSHATLYWYQQALGQGPEFLTYFNYEAQPDKSGLPSDRFSAERPEGSISTLTIQRTEQRDSAMYRCASRAPGANVLTFGAGSRLTVL.

This clone has only a few counts. The chain employs TRBV19 and TRBJ1-4; D may be TRBD1 (6 bases). Trimming removed 2 bases at V and 3 bases at J, with 10 bases between. CDR3 length: 15 residues. The germline V gene has CDR1 LNHDA and CDR2 SQIVND (reference sequence). The CDR3: CASSINRVANEKLFF. CDR3 sequence (DNA): TGTGCCAGTAGTATAAACAGGGTTGCTAATGAAAAACTGTTTTTT.

The rearrangement links TRBV5-4 to TRBJ2-5; D gene unclear. Germline CDR1 is SGHNT and CDR2 is YYREEE (reference sequence). Trimming stripped 3 bases from V and 0 bases from J, with 12 bases between. The CDR3 is made up of 15 amino acids. The CDR3: CASSSSPGYQETQYF. The CDR3 region has the DNA TGTGCCAGCAGCTCTTCGCCCGGGTACCAAGAGACCCAGTACTTC.

The chain links TRBV27 to TRBJ2-5; 12 nucleotides match TRBD1. J lost 5 bases, V lost 4 bases, and 5 bases had no gene match. From germline, CDR1 is MNHEY and CDR2 SMNVEV (reference sequence). CDR3 size: 15 residues. CDR3 region: CASSSGTGGLETQYF. CDR3 nucleotide sequence: TGTGCCAGCAGTTCCGGGACAGGGGGCCTGGAGACCCAGTACTTC.

The rearrangement links TRBV5-1 to TRBJ2-2; 8 bases line up with TRBD2. The CDR3 loop spans 15 amino acids. With 4 bases clipped from V and 2 bases from J, the junction kept 4 bases outside the gene matches. Germline V gene data show CDR1 as SGHRS and CDR2 as YFSETQ. The CDR3, as DNA: TGCGCCAGCAGCCGCAGCGGGGGAAACACCGGGGAGCTGTTTTTT. It encodes CASSRSGGNTGELFF.

This clone rates as medium-sized (0.01 to 0.1%). V usage is TRBV5-1 and J usage is TRBJ2-7, with D hard to call. V was pared by 1 base and J by 2 bases, with 10 bases between. CDR3 length: 14 amino acids. The V gene's germline CDR1 is SGHRS and CDR2 YFSETQ. CDR3 nucleotides: TGCGCCAGCAGCTTGTTGCCGGGTCCCTACGAGCAGTACTTC. Residues: CASSLLPGPYEQYF.

The rearrangement joins TRBV7-8 to TRBJ1-2, with D maybe TRBD1 (5 bases). Germline assignment: CDR1 SGHVS and CDR2 FQNEAQ. The CDR3 spans 14 residues. V was pared by 2 bases and J by 2 bases, with 9 bases between. For the CDR3, the DNA is TGTGCCAGCAGCTTATTTCAGGGAAACTATGGCTACACCTTC. Encoded protein: CASSLFQGNYGYTF.